Below are 11 T cell receptor beta chains sequenced from a single sample in a study of T cell repertoires in cytomegalovirus infection. Each CDR3 protein is one row after TCRdb ran MiXCR on the reads. The data contain approximately 300,000 distinct CDR3 sequences, 25% of them singletons. Their antigen targets remain unknown. Material: cultured PBMCs, obtained from culture after CMV antigen stimulation. The receptors here all came from a human donor in good health (CMV status not recorded). Some clones in this sample may be carry-over from other donors' samples.

This clonotype has just a few counts. V is TRBV5-6 and J is TRBJ2-1; 9 nucleotides match TRBD2. The CDR3 extends over 14 amino acids. Per germline, CDR1 SGHDT and CDR2 YYEEEE. Trimming took 1 base from V and 6 from J; bases not matched to a gene: 2. The chain's CDR3 is CASSLQLAGNEQFF. CDR3 sequence (DNA): TGTGCCAGCAGCTTGCAACTAGCGGGCAATGAGCAGTTCTTC.

The genes are TRBV7-2 and TRBJ1-2; weak D call: TRBD1 (6 bases). Germline V gene sequence: CDR1 SGHTA, CDR2 FQGNSA. Trimming removed 5 bases at V and 0 bases at J, with 13 bases between. The length of the CDR3 is 15 residues. The chain's CDR3 is CASSPRTVPNYGYTF. CDR3 nucleotides: TGTGCCAGCAGCCCACGGACAGTGCCTAACTATGGCTACACCTTC.

The chain carries TRBV4-1 and TRBJ2-3, with D tentatively TRBD2 (6 bases). Germline-derived CDR1 and CDR2 are MGHRA and YSYEKL. Deletions cut 4 bases from V and 0 bases from J, with 14 bases between. The CDR3 is 16 residues long. The CDR3 is CASSPTVADSTDTQYF. In nucleotides, the CDR3 is TGCGCCAGCAGCCCTACTGTAGCGGATAGCACAGATACGCAGTATTTT.

The chain recombines TRBV6-1 with TRBJ1-5, with D tentatively TRBD1 (5 bases). V shed 8 bases and J shed 3 bases, with 11 bases lying between them. CDR1 is MNHNS and CDR2 is SASEGT in the germline V gene. This CDR3 is built from 13 residues. In nucleotides, the CDR3 is TGTGCCAGCCTTCAGACAGACAATCAGCCCCAGCATTTT. Protein: CASLQTDNQPQHF.

This clonotype was seen a handful of times. The chain is built from TRBV6-2 or TRBV6-3 and TRBJ2-7; unclear D gene. This CDR3 is 11 amino acids long. Germline V gene sequence: CDR1 MNHEY, CDR2 SVGEGT. Trimming removed 11 bases at V and 2 bases at J, with 10 bases between. CDR3 amino acids: CASGRPYEQYF. The CDR3 bases are TGTGCCTCAGGACGGCCCTACGAGCAGTACTTC.

In this sample, this clonotype is medium-sized (0.01 to 0.1%). This CDR3 reads CASSSYQETQYF. The CDR3 nucleotides are TGTGCCAGCAGCTCGTACCAAGAGACCCAGTACTTC. The V call is TRBV7-2, the J call TRBJ2-5; the D is unclear. The CDR3 totals 12 residues. V lost 4 bases and J 0 bases, leaving 3 bases between the germline ends. Germline assignment: CDR1 SGHTA and CDR2 FQGNSA.

CDR3 DNA sequence: TGTGCCAGCAGTCCCGTGTCTAGCTCCTACAATGAGCAGTTCTTC. It translates to CASSPVSSSYNEQFF. V gene TRBV12-3 or TRBV12-4 combines with J gene TRBJ2-1; D is unclear. Trimming shortened V by 5 bases and J by 0 bases, and 11 bases separated the two germline ends. This CDR3 contains 15 residues.

This clonotype was seen a few times. CDR3 sequence reads: CASSLDVGFRGYTF. The CDR3 coding sequence is TGTGCCAGCAGCTTGGATGTAGGATTTAGGGGCTACACCTTC. J is TRBJ1-2 and V is TRBV5-6; no firm D call. CDR3 size: 14 residues. The germline V gene encodes CDR1 SGHDT and CDR2 YYEEEE. V was clipped by 0 bases and J by 8 bases, with 14 bases between them.

This clonotype was seen ten or more times. V gene TRBV18 combines with J gene TRBJ2-3; TRBD1 matches at 9 bases. The ends lost 6 bases at V and 4 bases at J; junction bases unmatched: 17. This CDR3 spans 18 amino acids. Germline V gene sequence: CDR1 KGHSH, CDR2 LQKENI. The CDR3 sequence is CASSPGTGIRRGSDTQYF. CDR3 DNA: TGTGCCAGCTCGCCCGGGACAGGGATCCGGCGGGGATCAGATACGCAGTATTTT. Full variable domain (missing parts from reference TRBV18 and TRBJ2-3): NAGVMQNPRHLVRRRGQEARLRCSPMKGHSHVYWYRQLPEEGLKFMVYLQKENIIDESGMPKERFSAEFPKEGPSILRIQQVVRGDSAAYFCASSPGTGIRRGSDTQYFGPGTRLTVL.

The sample holds many counts of this clonotype. DNA of the CDR3: TGTGCCAGCAGCCTCGGGACCGCGACCTACGAGCAGTACGTC. Translating gives CASSLGTATYEQYV. This chain connects TRBV7-8 to TRBJ2-7, with D possibly called TRBD1 or TRBD2 (5 bases each). V was shortened by 5 bases and J by 2 bases, with 13 bases between the two germline ends. This CDR3 comprises 14 residues. Germline CDR1 is SGHVS and CDR2 is FQNEAQ.

This clonotype was observed many times. The CDR3 is CASSRFTGNYGYTF. CDR3 coding DNA: TGTGCCAGCAGCCGTTTTACGGGTAACTATGGCTACACCTTC. The V and J genes are TRBV7-2 and TRBJ1-2; no reliable D call. This CDR3 spans 14 amino acids. The germline V gene encodes CDR1 SGHTA and CDR2 FQGNSA. The V and J ends lost 5 bases and 1 base respectively, with 11 bases between them.